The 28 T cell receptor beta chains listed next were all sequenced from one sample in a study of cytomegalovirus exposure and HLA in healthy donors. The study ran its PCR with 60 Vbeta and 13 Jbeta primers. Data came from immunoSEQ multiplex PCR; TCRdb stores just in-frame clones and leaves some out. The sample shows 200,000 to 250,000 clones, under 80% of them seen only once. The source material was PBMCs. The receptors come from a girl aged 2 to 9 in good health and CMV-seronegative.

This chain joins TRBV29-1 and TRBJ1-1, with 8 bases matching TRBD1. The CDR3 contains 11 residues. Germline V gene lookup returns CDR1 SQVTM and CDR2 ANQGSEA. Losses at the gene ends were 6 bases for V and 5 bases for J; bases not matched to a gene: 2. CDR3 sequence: CSVTGVTEAFF. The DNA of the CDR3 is TGCAGCGTGACAGGGGTGACTGAAGCTTTCTTT.

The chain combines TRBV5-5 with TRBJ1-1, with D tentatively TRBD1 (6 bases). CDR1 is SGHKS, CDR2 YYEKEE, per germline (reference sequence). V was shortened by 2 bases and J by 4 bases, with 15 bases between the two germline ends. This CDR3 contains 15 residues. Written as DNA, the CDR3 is TGTGCCAGCAGCTTAGACAGGCATAGGTCCACTGAAGCTTTCTTT. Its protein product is CASSLDRHRSTEAFF.

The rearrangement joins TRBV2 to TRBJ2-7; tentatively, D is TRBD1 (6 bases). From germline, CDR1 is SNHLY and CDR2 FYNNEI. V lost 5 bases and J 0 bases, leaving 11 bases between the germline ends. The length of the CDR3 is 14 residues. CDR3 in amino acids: CASSIGQSSYEQYF. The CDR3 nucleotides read TGTGCCAGCAGTATCGGACAGAGCTCCTACGAGCAGTACTTC.

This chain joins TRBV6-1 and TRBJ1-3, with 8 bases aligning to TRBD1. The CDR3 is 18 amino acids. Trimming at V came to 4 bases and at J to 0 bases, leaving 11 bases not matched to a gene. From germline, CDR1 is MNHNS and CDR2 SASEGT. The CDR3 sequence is CASSAQSGTGGSGNTIYF. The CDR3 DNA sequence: TGTGCCAGCAGTGCGCAATCCGGGACAGGCGGCTCTGGAAACACCATATATTTT.

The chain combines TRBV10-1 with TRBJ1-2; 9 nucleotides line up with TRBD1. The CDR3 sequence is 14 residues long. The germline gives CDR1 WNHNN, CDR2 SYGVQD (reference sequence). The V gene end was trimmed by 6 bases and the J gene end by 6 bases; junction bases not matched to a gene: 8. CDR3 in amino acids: CASSSGDRDDGYTF. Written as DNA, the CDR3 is TGCGCCAGCAGCTCGGGGGACAGGGATGATGGCTACACCTTC.

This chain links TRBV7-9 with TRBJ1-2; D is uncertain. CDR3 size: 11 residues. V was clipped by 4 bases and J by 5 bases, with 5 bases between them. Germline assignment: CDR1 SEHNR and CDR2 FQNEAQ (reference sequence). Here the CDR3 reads CASSSRYGYTF. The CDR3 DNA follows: TGTGCCAGCAGCTCGCGGTATGGCTACACCTTC.

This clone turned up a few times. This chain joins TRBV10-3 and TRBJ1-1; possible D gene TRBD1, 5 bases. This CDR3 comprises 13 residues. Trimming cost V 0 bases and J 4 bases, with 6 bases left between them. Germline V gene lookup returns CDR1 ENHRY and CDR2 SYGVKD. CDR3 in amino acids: CAISESGGTEAFF. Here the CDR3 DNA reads TGTGCCATCAGTGAGTCGGGGGGCACTGAAGCTTTCTTT.

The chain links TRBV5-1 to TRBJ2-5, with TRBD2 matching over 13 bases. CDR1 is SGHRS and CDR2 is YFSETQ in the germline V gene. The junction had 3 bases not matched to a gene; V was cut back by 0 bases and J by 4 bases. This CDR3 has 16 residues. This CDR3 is CASSLEGLAGIETQYF. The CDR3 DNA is TGCGCCAGCAGCTTGGAGGGACTAGCGGGAATAGAGACCCAGTACTTC.

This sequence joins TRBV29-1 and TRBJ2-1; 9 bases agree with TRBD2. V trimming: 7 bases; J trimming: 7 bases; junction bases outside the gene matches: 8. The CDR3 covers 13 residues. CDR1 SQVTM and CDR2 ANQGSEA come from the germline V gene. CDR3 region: CSAIAGAGNEQFF. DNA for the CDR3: TGCAGCGCTATAGCGGGAGCAGGTAATGAGCAGTTCTTC.

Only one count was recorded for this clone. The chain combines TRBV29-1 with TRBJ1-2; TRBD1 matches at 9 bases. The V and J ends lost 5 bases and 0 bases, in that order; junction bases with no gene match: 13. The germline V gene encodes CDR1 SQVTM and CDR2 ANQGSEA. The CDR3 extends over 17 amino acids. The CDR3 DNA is TGCAGCGTTTTGGGGGACAGGGCTACCGAGACTAACTATGGCTACACCTTC. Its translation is CSVLGDRATETNYGYTF.

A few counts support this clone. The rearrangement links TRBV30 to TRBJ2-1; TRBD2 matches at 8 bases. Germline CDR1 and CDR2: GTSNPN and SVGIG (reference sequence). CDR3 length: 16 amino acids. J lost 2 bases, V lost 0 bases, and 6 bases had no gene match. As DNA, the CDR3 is TGTGCCTGGAGTGTACTGTCGGGAGGGACCTACAATGAGCAGTTCTTC. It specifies CAWSVLSGGTYNEQFF. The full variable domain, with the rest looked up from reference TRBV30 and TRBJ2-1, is SQTIHQWPATLVQPVGSPLSLECTVEGTSNPNLYWYRQAAGRGLQLLFYSVGIGQISSEVPQNLSASRPQDRQFILSSKKLLLSDSGFYLCAWSVLSGGTYNEQFFGPGTRLTVL.

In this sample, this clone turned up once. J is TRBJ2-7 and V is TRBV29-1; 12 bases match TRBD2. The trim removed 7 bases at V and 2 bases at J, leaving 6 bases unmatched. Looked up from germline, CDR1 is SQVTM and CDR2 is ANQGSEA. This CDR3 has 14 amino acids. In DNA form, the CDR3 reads TGCAGCGCGATACTAGCGGGAGGACCCTACGAGCAGTACTTC. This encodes CSAILAGGPYEQYF.

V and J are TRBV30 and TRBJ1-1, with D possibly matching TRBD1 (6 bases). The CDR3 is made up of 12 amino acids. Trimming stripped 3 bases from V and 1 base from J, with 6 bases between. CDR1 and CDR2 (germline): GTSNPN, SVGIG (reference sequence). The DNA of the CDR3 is TGTGCCTGGAGACAGGGGAACACTGAAGCTTTCTTT. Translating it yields CAWRQGNTEAFF.

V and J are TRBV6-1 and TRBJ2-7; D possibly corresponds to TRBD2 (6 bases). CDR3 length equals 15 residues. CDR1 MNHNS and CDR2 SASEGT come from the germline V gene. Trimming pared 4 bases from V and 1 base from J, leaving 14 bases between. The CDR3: CASSAWPGGSYEQYF. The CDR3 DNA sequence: TGTGCCAGCAGTGCTTGGCCCGGGGGATCCTACGAGCAGTACTTC.

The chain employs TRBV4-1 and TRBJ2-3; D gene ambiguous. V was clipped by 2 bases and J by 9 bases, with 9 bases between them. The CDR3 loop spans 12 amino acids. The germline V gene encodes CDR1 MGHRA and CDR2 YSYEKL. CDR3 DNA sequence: TGCGCCAGCAGCCAAATTCCCGGGACGCAGTATTTT. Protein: CASSQIPGTQYF.

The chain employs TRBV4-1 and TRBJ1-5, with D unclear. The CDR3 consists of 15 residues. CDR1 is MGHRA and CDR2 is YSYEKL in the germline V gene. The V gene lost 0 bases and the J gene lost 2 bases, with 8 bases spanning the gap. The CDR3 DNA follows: TGCGCCAGCAGCCAAGATATCCAGGGCAATCAGCCCCAGCATTTT. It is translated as CASSQDIQGNQPQHF.

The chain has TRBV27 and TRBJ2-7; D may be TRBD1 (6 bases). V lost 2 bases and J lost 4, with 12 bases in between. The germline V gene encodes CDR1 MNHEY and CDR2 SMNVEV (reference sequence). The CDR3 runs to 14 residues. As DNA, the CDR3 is TGTGCCAGCAGTTTAGCGACAGGACAATACGAGCAGTACTTC. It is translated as CASSLATGQYEQYF.

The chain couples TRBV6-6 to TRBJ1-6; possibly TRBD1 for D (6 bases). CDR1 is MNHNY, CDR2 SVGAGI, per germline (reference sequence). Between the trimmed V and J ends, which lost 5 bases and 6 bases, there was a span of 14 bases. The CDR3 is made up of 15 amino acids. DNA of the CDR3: TGTGCCAGCAGTAAGCAGGGAGGGGGTAATTCACCCCTCCACTTT. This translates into CASSKQGGGNSPLHF.

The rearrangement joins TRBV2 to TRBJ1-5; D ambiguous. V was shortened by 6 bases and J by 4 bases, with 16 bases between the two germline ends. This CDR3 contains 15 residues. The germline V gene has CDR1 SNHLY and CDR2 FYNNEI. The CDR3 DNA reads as TGTGCCAGCAGCGCTACCCTATCGGTGAATCAGCCCCAGCATTTT. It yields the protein CASSATLSVNQPQHF.

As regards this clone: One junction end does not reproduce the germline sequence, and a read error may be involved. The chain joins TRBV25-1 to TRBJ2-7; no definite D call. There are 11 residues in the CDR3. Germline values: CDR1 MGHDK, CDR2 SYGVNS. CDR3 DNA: TGTGCCAGCAGTGATCTCTACGGGCAGTACTTC. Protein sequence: CASSDLYGQYF.

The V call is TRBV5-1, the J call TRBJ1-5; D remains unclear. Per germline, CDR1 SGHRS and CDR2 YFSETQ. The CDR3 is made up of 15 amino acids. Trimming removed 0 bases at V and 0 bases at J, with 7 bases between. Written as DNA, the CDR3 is TGCGCCAGCAGCTTGGTCGGAGATAGCAATCAGCCCCAGCATTTT. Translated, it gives CASSLVGDSNQPQHF.

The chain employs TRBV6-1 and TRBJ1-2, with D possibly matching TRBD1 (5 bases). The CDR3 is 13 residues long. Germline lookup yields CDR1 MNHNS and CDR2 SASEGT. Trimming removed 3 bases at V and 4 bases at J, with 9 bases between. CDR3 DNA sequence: TGTGCCAGCAGTGACCCCCAGGGCTATGGCTACACCTTC. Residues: CASSDPQGYGYTF.

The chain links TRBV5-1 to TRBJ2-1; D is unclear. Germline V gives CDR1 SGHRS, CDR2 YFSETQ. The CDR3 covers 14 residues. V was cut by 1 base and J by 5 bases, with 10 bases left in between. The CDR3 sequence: CASSLHEAHNEQFF. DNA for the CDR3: TGCGCCAGCAGCTTGCACGAGGCTCACAATGAGCAGTTCTTC.

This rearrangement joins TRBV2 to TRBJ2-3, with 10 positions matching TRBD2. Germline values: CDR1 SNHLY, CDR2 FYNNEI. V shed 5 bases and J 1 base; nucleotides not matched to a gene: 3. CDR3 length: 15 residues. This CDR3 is CASSLLAGGTDTQYF. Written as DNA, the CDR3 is TGTGCCAGCAGTCTCCTAGCGGGGGGCACAGATACGCAGTATTTT.

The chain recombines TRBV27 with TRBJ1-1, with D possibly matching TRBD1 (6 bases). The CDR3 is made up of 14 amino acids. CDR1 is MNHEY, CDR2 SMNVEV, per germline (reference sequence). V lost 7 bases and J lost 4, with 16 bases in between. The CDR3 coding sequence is TGTGCCAGCACCCCGCAGGGACATCTCACTGAAGCTTTCTTT. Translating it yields CASTPQGHLTEAFF.

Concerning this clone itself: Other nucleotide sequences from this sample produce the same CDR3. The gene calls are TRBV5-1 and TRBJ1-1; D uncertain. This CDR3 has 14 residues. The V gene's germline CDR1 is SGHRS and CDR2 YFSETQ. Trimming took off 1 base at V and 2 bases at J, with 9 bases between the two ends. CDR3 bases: TGCGCCAGCAGCTTGACGGAACTAAACACTGAAGCTTTCTTT. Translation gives CASSLTELNTEAFF.

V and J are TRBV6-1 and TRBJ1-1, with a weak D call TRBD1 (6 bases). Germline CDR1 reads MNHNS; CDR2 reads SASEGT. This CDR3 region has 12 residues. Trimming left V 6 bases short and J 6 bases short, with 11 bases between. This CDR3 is CASSWTVSEAFF. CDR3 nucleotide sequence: TGTGCCAGCAGCTGGACAGTCTCTGAAGCTTTCTTT.

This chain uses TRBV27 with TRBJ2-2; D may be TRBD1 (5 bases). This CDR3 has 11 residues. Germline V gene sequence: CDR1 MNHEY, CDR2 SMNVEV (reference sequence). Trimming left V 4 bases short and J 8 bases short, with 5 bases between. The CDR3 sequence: CASSSGGELFF. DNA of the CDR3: TGTGCCAGCAGTTCAGGGGGGGAGCTGTTTTTT.